A selection of T cell receptor beta chains follows, all from one sample in a study of T cell changes during pregnancy in multiple sclerosis. Only in-frame clones appear in the TCRdb table, and some are missing; sequencing was by immunoSEQ multiplex PCR. The repertoire holds about 41,000 clones, with 80% to 90% as singletons. Sample: CD4+ T cells from peripheral blood mononuclear cells, taken in the first trimester of pregnancy. These receptors were taken from a female donor with multiple sclerosis, enrolled in a pregnancy study. Each CDR3 is given with its conserved first and last residue. A D gene is named only where the DNA matches it firmly. Some rows have no size entry. The others give once, few or many, or a class for an expanded clone.

d_call: .
clone_size: .
v_call: TRBV4-1
j_call: TRBJ1-2
cdr3_aa: CASSLNEGGSVYGYTF
cdr3_nt: TGCGCCAGCAGCCTTAACGAAGGGGGTTCGGTCTATGGCTACACCTTC

d_call: .
clone_size: .
v_call: TRBV29-1
j_call: TRBJ2-1
cdr3_aa: CSVESEVRYNEQFF
cdr3_nt: TGCAGCGTTGAAAGTGAAGTTCGGTACAATGAGCAGTTCTTC

d_call: .
clone_size: .
v_call: TRBV6-5
j_call: TRBJ2-2
cdr3_aa: CAGSPRQVTGELFF
cdr3_nt: TGTGCCGGCAGTCCCAGACAAGTAACCGGGGAGCTGTTTTTT

d_call: .
clone_size: .
v_call: TRBV7-3
j_call: TRBJ2-1
cdr3_aa: CASSSQPSRSPSNEQFF
cdr3_nt: TGTGCCAGCAGCTCCCAACCTAGCAGAAGTCCCAGCAATGAGCAGTTCTTC

d_call: .
clone_size: few
v_call: TRBV28
j_call: TRBJ2-1
cdr3_aa: CASSFLQGYRSSYNEQFF
cdr3_nt: TGTGCCAGCAGTTTCCTGCAAGGTTATAGGAGCTCCTACAATGAGCAGTTCTTC

d_call: TRBD1
clone_size: .
v_call: TRBV6-6
j_call: TRBJ1-4
cdr3_aa: CASSYTYPDRGEKLFF
cdr3_nt: TGTGCCAGCAGTTACACCTACCCGGACAGGGGTGAAAAACTGTTTTTT

d_call: .
clone_size: .
v_call: TRBV7-2
j_call: TRBJ1-1
cdr3_aa: CASTSFRGSVGTEAFF
cdr3_nt: TGTGCCAGCACAAGCTTTCGGGGAAGCGTTGGCACTGAAGCTTTCTTT

d_call: .
clone_size: once
v_call: TRBV9
j_call: TRBJ1-5
cdr3_aa: CASSSTQSGPQHF
cdr3_nt: TGTGCCAGCAGCTCGACCCAGTCGGGGCCCCAGCATTTT

d_call: TRBD2
clone_size: few
v_call: TRBV7-8
j_call: TRBJ2-2
cdr3_aa: CASSLPLAAQRTGELFF
cdr3_nt: TGTGCCAGCAGCTTGCCCCTAGCGGCCCAAAGGACCGGGGAGCTGTTTTTT

d_call: .
clone_size: .
v_call: TRBV19
j_call: TRBJ1-1
cdr3_aa: CASKDRQAFF
cdr3_nt: TGTGCCAGTAAAGACAGGCAAGCTTTCTTT

d_call: .
clone_size: .
v_call: TRBV30
j_call: TRBJ2-5
cdr3_aa: CAWSLRVGETQYF
cdr3_nt: TGTGCCTGGAGTTTGCGGGTGGGAGAGACCCAGTACTTC

d_call: TRBD1
clone_size: .
v_call: TRBV7-9
j_call: TRBJ1-1
cdr3_aa: CASSPLGFGTGVNTEAFF
cdr3_nt: TGTGCCAGCAGCCCCCTCGGTTTCGGGACAGGGGTTAACACTGAAGCTTTCTTT

d_call: .
clone_size: .
v_call: TRBV25-1
j_call: TRBJ2-3
cdr3_aa: CASSQGTDTQYF
cdr3_nt: TGTGCCAGCAGTCAGGGAACAGATACGCAGTATTTT

d_call: .
clone_size: once
v_call: TRBV2
j_call: TRBJ1-5
cdr3_aa: CASSEDSRNQPQHF
cdr3_nt: TGTGCCAGCAGCGAGGACAGCCGCAATCAGCCCCAGCATTTT

d_call: .
clone_size: .
v_call: TRBV4-3
j_call: TRBJ2-3
cdr3_aa: CASSQDATITDTQYF
cdr3_nt: TGCGCCAGCAGCCAAGATGCCACTATCACAGATACGCAGTATTTT

d_call: .
clone_size: .
v_call: TRBV5-6
j_call: TRBJ2-1
cdr3_aa: CASSSYNEQFF
cdr3_nt: TGTGCCAGCAGCTCTTACAATGAGCAGTTCTTC

d_call: .
clone_size: once
v_call: TRBV29-1
j_call: TRBJ2-7
cdr3_aa: CSVDGGRREQYF
cdr3_nt: TGCAGCGTTGACGGGGGTCGGAGGGAGCAGTACTTC

d_call: TRBD1
clone_size: .
v_call: TRBV28
j_call: TRBJ1-1
cdr3_aa: CASSTTGGDYSAFF
cdr3_nt: TGTGCCAGCAGTACCACAGGGGGCGACTATTCAGCTTTCTTT

d_call: TRBD1
clone_size: few
v_call: TRBV18
j_call: TRBJ1-5
cdr3_aa: CASSPDRAAGNQPQHF
cdr3_nt: TGTGCCAGCTCACCAGACAGGGCAGCGGGCAATCAGCCCCAGCATTTT

d_call: TRBD1
clone_size: once
v_call: TRBV5-5
j_call: TRBJ1-3
cdr3_aa: CASSLETGVKNTIYF
cdr3_nt: TGTGCCAGCAGCCTGGAAACAGGGGTTAAAAACACCATATATTTT

d_call: TRBD2
clone_size: few
v_call: TRBV18
j_call: TRBJ2-7
cdr3_aa: CASSPLAAAGEQYF
cdr3_nt: TGTGCCAGCTCACCGCTAGCGGCTGCTGGGGAGCAGTACTTC

d_call: TRBD1
clone_size: .
v_call: TRBV9
j_call: TRBJ2-1
cdr3_aa: CASSSTGGLNEQFF
cdr3_nt: TGTGCCAGCAGCTCGACAGGGGGCCTCAATGAGCAGTTCTTC

d_call: .
clone_size: few
v_call: TRBV6-1
j_call: TRBJ2-7
cdr3_aa: CASRSRREQYF
cdr3_nt: TGTGCCAGCAGAAGCAGGCGCGAGCAGTACTTC

d_call: .
clone_size: .
v_call: TRBV11-2
j_call: TRBJ2-7
cdr3_aa: CASRIPGYRSYEQYF
cdr3_nt: TGTGCCAGCAGAATACCAGGGTACCGCTCCTACGAGCAGTACTTC

d_call: .
clone_size: .
v_call: TRBV7-3
j_call: TRBJ2-3
cdr3_aa: CASSYLGADTQYF
cdr3_nt: TGTGCCAGCAGCTACCTAGGAGCGGATACGCAGTATTTT

d_call: .
clone_size: .
v_call: TRBV29-1
j_call: TRBJ2-1
cdr3_aa: CSVAPAGHNNEQFF
cdr3_nt: TGCAGCGTCGCTCCGGCGGGGCACAACAATGAGCAGTTCTTC

d_call: TRBD1
clone_size: once
v_call: TRBV5-4
j_call: TRBJ1-1
cdr3_aa: CASSAGQGGAPLAFF
cdr3_nt: TGTGCCAGCAGCGCCGGACAGGGAGGGGCTCCCCTAGCTTTCTTT

d_call: TRBD1
clone_size: .
v_call: TRBV10-2
j_call: TRBJ2-7
cdr3_aa: CASSGGTGGNEQYF
cdr3_nt: TGCGCCAGCAGTGGAGGGACAGGGGGCAACGAGCAGTACTTC

d_call: TRBD1
clone_size: .
v_call: TRBV28
j_call: TRBJ2-5
cdr3_aa: CASSLWTGSGTQYF
cdr3_nt: TGTGCCAGCAGTTTATGGACAGGGTCAGGGACCCAGTACTTC

d_call: .
clone_size: .
v_call: TRBV27
j_call: TRBJ2-5
cdr3_aa: CASSLSGGAGETQYF
cdr3_nt: TGTGCCAGCAGTTTATCGGGGGGGGCCGGGGAGACCCAGTACTTC

d_call: TRBD2
clone_size: .
v_call: TRBV2
j_call: TRBJ2-1
cdr3_aa: CASRRGLAGGTYNEQFF
cdr3_nt: TGTGCCAGCAGACGGGGACTAGCGGGAGGAACCTACAATGAGCAGTTCTTC

d_call: .
clone_size: .
v_call: TRBV6-5
j_call: TRBJ2-2
cdr3_aa: CATTFPSTGELFF
cdr3_nt: TGTGCCACCACGTTCCCTAGTACCGGGGAGCTGTTTTTT

d_call: .
clone_size: .
v_call: TRBV7-2
j_call: TRBJ1-3
cdr3_aa: CASSLDPSSGNTIYF
cdr3_nt: TGTGCCAGCAGCTTAGATCCGTCCTCTGGAAACACCATATATTTT

d_call: .
clone_size: once
v_call: TRBV5-5
j_call: TRBJ1-4
cdr3_aa: CASSTREKLFF
cdr3_nt: TGTGCCAGCAGCACCCGGGAAAAACTGTTTTTT

d_call: .
clone_size: .
v_call: TRBV4-1
j_call: TRBJ2-1
cdr3_aa: CASSQGGQTSSYNEQFF
cdr3_nt: TGCGCCAGCAGCCAGGGCGGACAGACGAGCTCCTACAATGAGCAGTTCTTC

d_call: .
clone_size: .
v_call: TRBV6-6
j_call: TRBJ1-1
cdr3_aa: CASSPEEAEAFF
cdr3_nt: TGTGCCAGCAGTCCTGAAGAGGCTGAAGCTTTCTTT

d_call: TRBD1
clone_size: .
v_call: TRBV28
j_call: TRBJ1-2
cdr3_aa: CASVGGQGGHGYTF
cdr3_nt: TGTGCCAGCGTCGGCGGACAGGGGGGGCATGGCTACACCTTC

d_call: .
clone_size: .
v_call: TRBV7-8
j_call: TRBJ1-1
cdr3_aa: CASSPGLGAGLVTEAFF
cdr3_nt: TGTGCCAGCAGCCCCGGACTGGGGGCAGGACTTGTGACTGAAGCTTTCTTT

d_call: .
clone_size: .
v_call: TRBV7-2
j_call: TRBJ1-1
cdr3_aa: CASSFQGLNTEAFF
cdr3_nt: TGTGCCAGCAGCTTCCAGGGTTTGAACACTGAAGCTTTCTTT